What follows is one TCR beta chain and its context. CDR1 is MNHNS, CDR2 SASEGT, per germline. CDR3 length: 17 amino acids. V dropped 1 base and J dropped 3; count of bases not matched to a gene: 7. The data are from a study of cytomegalovirus exposure and HLA in healthy donors. Primers included in the PCR were 60 Vbeta and 13 Jbeta primers. The data were produced by immunoSEQ multiplex PCR, yet TCRdb's version contains in-frame clones alone and is incomplete. The repertoire holds 85,000 to 100,000 clones, about four fifths seen once, with about 7.9% in the top ten. Sequencing was performed on PBMCs. This receptor was obtained from a man aged 25-45 years in good health and CMV-seronegative. This sequence joins TRBV6-1 and TRBJ1-3; TRBD1 aligns across 9 bases. The CDR3: CASSEGWGQGFGNTIYF. DNA for the CDR3: TGTGCCAGCAGTGAAGGATGGGGACAGGGTTTTGGAAACACCATATATTTT.